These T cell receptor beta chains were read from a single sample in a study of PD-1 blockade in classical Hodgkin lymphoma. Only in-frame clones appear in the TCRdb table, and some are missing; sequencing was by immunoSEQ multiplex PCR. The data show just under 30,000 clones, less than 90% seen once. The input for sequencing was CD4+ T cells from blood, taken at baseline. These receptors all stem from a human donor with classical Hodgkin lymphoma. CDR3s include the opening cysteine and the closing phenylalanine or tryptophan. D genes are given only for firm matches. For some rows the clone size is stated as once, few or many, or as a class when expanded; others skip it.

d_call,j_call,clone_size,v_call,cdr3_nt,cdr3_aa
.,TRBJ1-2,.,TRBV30,TGTGCCTGGAGTACCCCAGGACAGTTCTATGGCTACACCTTC,CAWSTPGQFYGYTF
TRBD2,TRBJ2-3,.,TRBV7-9,TGTGCCAGCAGCCCACCGACTAGCGGCTTCACAGATACGCAGTATTTT,CASSPPTSGFTDTQYF
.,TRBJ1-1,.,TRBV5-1,TGCGCCAGCAGCTTGTGGACGTCCCCGAACACTGAAGCTTTCTTT,CASSLWTSPNTEAFF
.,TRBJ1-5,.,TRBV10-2,TGCGCCAGCAGTGGACAGGCGAACAATCAGCCCCAGCATTTT,CASSGQANNQPQHF
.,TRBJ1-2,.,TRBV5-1,TGCGCCAGCAGGAGGGGAGGAGAAGAAGGCTACACCTTC,CASRRGGEEGYTF
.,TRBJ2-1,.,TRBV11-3,TGTGCCAGCAGCCCTGGGGGATACTTGGATGAGCAGTTCTTC,CASSPGGYLDEQFF
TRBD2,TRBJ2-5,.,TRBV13,TGTGCCAGCAGCCCCCGGCTAGCGGGAGGCGAGACCCAGTACTTC,CASSPRLAGGETQYF
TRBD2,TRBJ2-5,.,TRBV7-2,TGTGCCAGCAGCTTAGAACTAGCGGGAGGGACCCAGTACTTC,CASSLELAGGTQYF
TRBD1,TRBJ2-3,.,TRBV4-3,TGCGCCAGCAGCCAAGATCTCGCAGGGGGTTTAGGAGATACGCAGTATTTT,CASSQDLAGGLGDTQYF
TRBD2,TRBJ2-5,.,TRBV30,TGTGCCTGGAGTGTCGGGGGGGCAAGGGAGACCCAGTACTTC,CAWSVGGARETQYF
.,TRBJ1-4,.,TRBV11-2,TGTGCCAGCAGCCCCCTAGGCGTAAGGATAACTAATGAAAAACTGTTTTTT,CASSPLGVRITNEKLFF
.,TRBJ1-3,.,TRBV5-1,TGCGCCAGCAGCTCGGACATCTCGAATGGAAACACCATATATTTT,CASSSDISNGNTIYF
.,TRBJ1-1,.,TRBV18,TGTGCCAGCTCACAACAATATAACACTGAAGCTTTCTTT,CASSQQYNTEAFF
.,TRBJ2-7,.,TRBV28,TGTGCCAGCAGGTTACGGGGGGCGGTATACGAGCAGTACTTC,CASRLRGAVYEQYF
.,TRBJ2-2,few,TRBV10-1,TGCGCCAGCAGCCCTAGCCGACTGGCCGGGGAGCTGTTTTTT,CASSPSRLAGELFF
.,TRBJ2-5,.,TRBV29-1,TGCAGCGTTGACGAGCCTCCCGGCCAAGAGACCCAGTACTTC,CSVDEPPGQETQYF
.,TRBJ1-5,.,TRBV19,TGTGCCAGTAGTATGGCAGGGCACAATCAGCCCCAGCATTTT,CASSMAGHNQPQHF
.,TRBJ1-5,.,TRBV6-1,TGTGCCAGCAGTGATTTGGGGCCGGGGCCCCAGCATTTT,CASSDLGPGPQHF
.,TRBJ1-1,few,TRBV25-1,TGTGCCAGCAGTGAACTAGACGAAGCTTTCTTT,CASSELDEAFF
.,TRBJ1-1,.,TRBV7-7,TGTGCTAGCAGCCAAACAGGAGGCACTGAAGCTTTCTTT,CASSQTGGTEAFF
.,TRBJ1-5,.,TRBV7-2,TGTGCCAGCAGTTCATTAGACGGAGCAGGCAATCAGCCCCAGCATTTT,CASSSLDGAGNQPQHF
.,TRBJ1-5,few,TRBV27,TGTGCCAGCAGTTTGGCGAGAGATCAGCCCCAGCATTTT,CASSLARDQPQHF
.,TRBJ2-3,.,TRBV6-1,TGTGCCAGCACTGGGGACCTCAAAGATACGCAGTATTTT,CASTGDLKDTQYF
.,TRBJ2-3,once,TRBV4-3,TGCGCCAGCAGCCAAGATTGGGGGTTTGGCACAGATACGCAGTATTTT,CASSQDWGFGTDTQYF
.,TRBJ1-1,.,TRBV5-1,TGCGCCAGCAGCTTGGCCGCAGGGACGGGGCGGGCAGAAGCTTTCTTT,CASSLAAGTGRAEAFF
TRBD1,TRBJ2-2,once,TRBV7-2,TGTGCCAGCAGTCGACAGGGGTACGGGGAGCTGTTTTTT,CASSRQGYGELFF
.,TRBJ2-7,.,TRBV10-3,TGTGCCATCAGTGGAGGGGCGGGAAAAAACTCCTACGAGCAGTACTTC,CAISGGAGKNSYEQYF
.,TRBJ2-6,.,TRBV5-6,TGTGCCAGCAGCTTGGATCTCGGGGCCAACGTCCTGACTTTC,CASSLDLGANVLTF
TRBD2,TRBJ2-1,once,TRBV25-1,TGTGCCAGCAGTCTAGCGGGAGTCAATGAGCAGTTCTTC,CASSLAGVNEQFF
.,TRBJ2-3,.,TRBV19,TGTGCCAGCCGCTCCACAGATACGCAGTATTTT,CASRSTDTQYF
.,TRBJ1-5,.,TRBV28,TGTGCCAGCAGTTTGCAGAATCAGCCCCAGCATTTT,CASSLQNQPQHF
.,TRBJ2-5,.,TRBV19,TGTGCCAGTAGTAGAGAGGGGCCGACAAAAAAGATCCAAGAGACCCAGTACTTC,CASSREGPTKKIQETQYF
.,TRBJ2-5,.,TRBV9,TGTGCCAGCAGCGTAAATGTCAGGCTGCAAGAGACCCAGTACTTC,CASSVNVRLQETQYF
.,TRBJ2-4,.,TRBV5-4,TGTGCCAGCAGCGCCCGGGACCAAGGACCCAAAAACATTCAGTACTTC,CASSARDQGPKNIQYF
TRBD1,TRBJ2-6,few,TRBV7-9,TGTGCCAGCAGCCCCGGACAGGCAGCCTCTGGGGCCAACGTCCTGACTTTC,CASSPGQAASGANVLTF